One TCR beta chain is described in this entry. CDR1 and CDR2 (germline): MNHEY, SVGAGI. The J segment lost 11 bases and the V segment lost 7 bases, leaving 11 bases of the junction unmatched. The CDR3 runs 13 residues. The data derive from a study of blood T cell repertoires in COVID-19. Across the whole study: The United States, Italy and Spain were the sources of the acute and convalescent COVID-19 samples. Nucleic acid was either cDNA or gDNA, and it came from T cells, B-cell-depleted T cells, or PBMCs.

Original handling: Amplified reference gene primers provided the basis for estimating nucleated cell counts. The data were produced by immunoSEQ multiplex PCR, yet TCRdb's version contains in-frame clones alone and is incomplete. V, J and clone size derive from that table, while D and trimming were established from the DNA sequence. The table records some 130,000 clones, more than 75% of them present only once. The specimen was peripheral blood. J is TRBJ1-1 and V is TRBV6-5; 9 nucleotides line up with TRBD1. The clonotype was recovered from a man of 80 years or more with acute or convalescent COVID-19. CDR3 bases: TGTGCCAGCAACCCCCCCCAACAGGGGGCGGCTTTCTTT. It is translated as CASNPPQQGAAFF.